The rows below give T cell receptor beta chains drawn from one sample of a study of response to subunit inactivated influenza vaccine. TCRdb recomputed calls from the RT-PCR reads with MiXCR, one row per CDR3 protein. The table shows 500,000 to 650,000 distinct CDR3 sequences, with around 8% occurring only once. The material was PBMCs from blood, obtained less than 25 months after vaccination. The receptors here all came from a man aged 50-75 years who received an inactivated influenza vaccine. Both conserved end residues are trimmed from each CDR3. The size entry is marked missing in some rows and otherwise reads once, few, many or a size class.

j_call,v_call,clone_size,cdr3_aa
TRBJ1-5,TRBV7-8,few,ASSLVQGARSNQPQH
TRBJ2-7,TRBV6-5,.,ASSYRVTSPYEQY
TRBJ2-1,TRBV13,few,ASSGGLHNEQF
TRBJ1-1,TRBV5-1,.,ASSPQGGGTKAF
TRBJ2-6,TRBV29-1,.,RVARSGANVLT
TRBJ2-7,TRBV12-3/TRBV12-4,many,ASSFDRGPDKQY
TRBJ2-1,TRBV5-1,many,ASSWTPPAGGPNEQF
TRBJ2-7,TRBV5-1,few,ASSPSESGSYEQY
TRBJ2-2,TRBV28,.,ASSYSEELF
TRBJ2-5,TRBV29-1,many,SALADQETQY
TRBJ2-7,TRBV20-1,.,SARTWWMALTYEQY
TRBJ2-2,TRBV12-3/TRBV12-4,.,ASLPGLAGVSGELF
TRBJ2-2,TRBV12-3/TRBV12-4,.,ASRGPRGRTGELV
TRBJ2-5,TRBV9,few,ASSSQRPGQVGQETQY
TRBJ1-6,TRBV7-8,.,ASREPGTFNSPLH
TRBJ1-2,TRBV6-1,few,ATTTQGAYYGYT
TRBJ1-5,TRBV29-1,many,SVTLGQFNQPQH